The present TCR beta chain was sequenced within a study of vaccination and CD4 T cells after COVID-19. Study as a whole: Convalescent donors totaled six males and four females, including two who were Hispanic.

An Oncomine TCR Beta short-read assay was used to sequence the DNA from cultured CD4+ T cells. Each CDR3 protein is one row after TCRdb ran MiXCR on the PCR reads. The table shows around 9,500 distinct CDR3 sequences, with around 50% occurring only once. Treatment in this sample: roughly ten-day PBMC culture with coronavirus spike peptide pools or control peptides (ViraFEST assay). Whole-study results and caveats: Apart from involving relatively few convalescent patients, the work omitted early post-infection timepoints.

In regard to this clonotype: Its target is not known.

The junction had 4 bases not matched to a gene; V was cut back by 6 bases and J by 3 bases. The CDR3 is 14 residues long. The rearrangement links TRBV12-3 or TRBV12-4 to TRBJ1-1; 10 bases line up with TRBD1. This TCR derives from a human donor who had recovered from COVID-19. Input material: CD4+ T cells from blood, cultured in vitro. Here the CDR3 DNA reads TGTGCCAGCAGCAGACAGGGGGCGTACACTGAAGCTTTCTTT. It translates to CASSRQGAYTEAFF.